One sample yielded the 10 T cell receptor beta chains listed below, sequenced in a study of blood T cell repertoires in COVID-19. Sequencing used immunoSEQ multiplex PCR; TCRdb keeps in-frame clones, though not all of them. Seen here are approximately 240,000 clones, 82% observed once, and the top ten hold 4.5% to 5%. Sequencing was performed on peripheral blood. The receptors shown here come from a woman older than 75 with active or convalescent COVID-19.

In regard to this clone: Germline is not matched at one junction end, which may reflect a read error. Other DNA sequences of this sample code for an identical CDR3. The chain recombines TRBV5-1 with TRBJ2-3; tentative D call: TRBD1 (6 bases). The germline gives CDR1 SGHRS, CDR2 YFSETQ. This CDR3 spans 16 amino acids. Here the CDR3 DNA reads TGCGCCAGCAGTTTGGCAGGGGCCGGTGGCACGGATACGCAGTATTTT. Its translation is CASSLAGAGGTDTQYF.

The rearrangement joins TRBV5-1 to TRBJ2-7; TRBD2 matches 11 bases. Trimming took 0 bases from V and 3 from J; bases not matched to a gene: 5. Germline loops: CDR1 SGHRS, CDR2 YFSETQ. This CDR3 spans 16 amino acids. This CDR3 reads CASSLESSGRNYEQYF. The CDR3 nucleotides read TGCGCCAGCAGCTTGGAGTCTAGCGGGAGGAACTACGAGCAGTACTTC.

This rearrangement joins TRBV24-1 to TRBJ2-7; TRBD1 matches 8 bases. CDR3 size: 18 residues. V lost 1 base and J lost 3; bases outside the gene matches: 13. CDR1 KGHDR and CDR2 SFDVKD come from the germline V gene. DNA for the CDR3: TGTGCCACCAGTGATTTCCCGCTTAGGACAGGGACAGGCTACGAGCAGTACTTC. Its protein is CATSDFPLRTGTGYEQYF.

The chain links TRBV7-8 to TRBJ2-5, with D unclear. This CDR3 has 16 residues. Trimming left V 0 bases short and J 7 bases short, with 18 bases between. From germline, CDR1 is SGHVS and CDR2 FQNEAQ. The CDR3 DNA reads TGTGCCAGCAGCTTAGCGCAATTTTCCGGGTTAGTGACCCAGTACTTC. Translating gives CASSLAQFSGLVTQYF.

The rearrangement uses TRBV21-1 and TRBJ2-1; the tabulated D call, TRBD1, remains unverified against the DNA. TRBV21-1 is listed as a pseudogene. The CDR3 is 17 amino acids. The CDR3 sequence is CASSMSPGQSQGDEQFF. CDR3 coding DNA: TGTGCCAGCAGCATGAGCCCGGGACAGAGCCAAGGGGATGAGCAGTTCTTC.

This chain uses TRBV29-1 with TRBJ1-3; 9 positions agree with TRBD1. The germline CDR1 and CDR2 sequences are SQVTM and ANQGSEA. The V segment lost 7 bases and the J segment 3 bases; nucleotides outside the gene matches: 7. The CDR3 consists of 14 residues. The CDR3 protein is CSDPGQGDGNTIYF. CDR3 in DNA: TGCAGCGACCCGGGACAGGGCGATGGAAACACCATATATTTT.

The J gene is TRBJ2-7, the V gene TRBV5-5; 9 bases are a match to TRBD2. In germline, CDR1 is SGHKS, CDR2 YYEKEE (reference sequence). With V trimmed by 0 bases and J by 4 bases, 14 bases remained unmatched. The CDR3 has 18 amino acids. This CDR3 is CASSLESSGGTTLYEQYF. The CDR3 region has the DNA TGTGCCAGCAGCTTGGAGTCGAGCGGGGGGACAACCCTTTACGAGCAGTACTTC.

This rearrangement joins TRBV27 to TRBJ1-1; perhaps TRBD1 as D (5 bases). The CDR3 is 15 residues long. The V end lost 2 bases, the J end lost 0 bases, and 10 bases lay between the germline ends. CDR1 is MNHEY, CDR2 SMNVEV, per germline (reference sequence). The CDR3 is CASSLNGGMNTEAFF. CDR3 DNA sequence: TGTGCCAGCAGTTTAAACGGGGGTATGAACACTGAAGCTTTCTTT.

This chain joins TRBV6-1 and TRBJ1-4; D unresolved. Germline CDR1 and CDR2: MNHNS and SASEGT. This CDR3 is 15 amino acids long. V was shortened by 1 base and J by 8 bases, with 14 bases between the two germline ends. CDR3 DNA: TGTGCCAGCAGTGAAGAGGTGCGCGCGGGAGAAAAACTGTTTTTT. Translation gives CASSEEVRAGEKLFF.

The rearrangement uses TRBV6-5 and TRBJ1-5; D may be TRBD1 (5 bases). Germline loops: CDR1 MNHEY, CDR2 SVGAGI. CDR3 length: 14 amino acids. Trimming cost V 7 bases and J 0 bases, with 10 bases left between them. In DNA form, the CDR3 reads TGTGCCAGCACAGGGATTTATAGCAATCAGCCCCAGCATTTT. Amino acids: CASTGIYSNQPQHF.